These 3 T cell receptor beta chains were all obtained from the same sample, sequenced in a study of T-cell memory formation after mild COVID-19. In TCRdb, the 5' RACE reads were re-called with MiXCR into one record per CDR3 protein. The table records some 150,000 distinct CDR3 sequences, roughly 6.2% of them present only once. Specimen: PBMCs or a T cell subset sorted from them (not recorded which). Receptors were obtained from an adult woman who had mild COVID-19 (a few samples of this study predate the infection). Cell type and time point are not known.

This clonotype has ten or more counts. CDR3 protein: CASSFSGTGHGYTF. For the CDR3, the DNA is TGTGCCAGCAGCTTTTCCGGGACAGGACATGGCTACACCTTC. This chain uses TRBV7-9 with TRBJ1-2; 8 bases line up with TRBD1. Germline V gives CDR1 SEHNR, CDR2 FQNEAQ (reference sequence). J lost 6 bases, V lost 3 bases, and 6 bases had no gene match. This CDR3 comprises 14 residues.

This clonotype was seen many times. The chain carries TRBV6-6 and TRBJ2-5; TRBD1 aligns across 9 bases. Germline V gene data show CDR1 as MNHNY and CDR2 as SVGAGI (reference sequence). J was trimmed by 4 bases and V by 6 bases; bases with no gene match: 9. CDR3 size: 15 residues. DNA of the CDR3: TGTGCCAGCAGACAACCGGGACAGGGAGGAGAGACCCAGTACTTC. Translated: CASRQPGQGGETQYF.

Comments on this clonotype: This may arise from a read error, as a much more abundant clone is one base away. The rearrangement links TRBV7-7 to TRBJ2-2, with TRBD2 as a possible D gene (5 bases). The CDR3 spans 14 residues. CDR1 is SSHAT, CDR2 FNYEAQ, per germline (reference sequence). CDR3 bases: TGTGCTAGCAACCAGAGCGGAAACACCGGGGAGCTGTTTTTT. Translated, it gives CASNQSGNTGELFF.